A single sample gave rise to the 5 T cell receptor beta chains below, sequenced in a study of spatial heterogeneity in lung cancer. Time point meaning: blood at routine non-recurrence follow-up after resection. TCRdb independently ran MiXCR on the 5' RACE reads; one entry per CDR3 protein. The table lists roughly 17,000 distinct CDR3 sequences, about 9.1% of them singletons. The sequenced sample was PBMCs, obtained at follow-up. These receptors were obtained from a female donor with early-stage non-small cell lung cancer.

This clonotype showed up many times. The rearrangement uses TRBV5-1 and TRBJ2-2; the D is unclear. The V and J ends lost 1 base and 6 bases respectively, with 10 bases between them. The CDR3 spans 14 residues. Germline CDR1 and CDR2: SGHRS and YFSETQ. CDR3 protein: CASSLKWVSGELFF. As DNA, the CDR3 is TGCGCCAGCAGCTTGAAGTGGGTTTCCGGGGAGCTGTTTTTT.

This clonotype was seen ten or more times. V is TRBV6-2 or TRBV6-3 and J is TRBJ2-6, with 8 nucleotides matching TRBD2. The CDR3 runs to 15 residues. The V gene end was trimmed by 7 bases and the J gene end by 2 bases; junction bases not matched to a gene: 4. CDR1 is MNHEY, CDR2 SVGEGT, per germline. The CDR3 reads CASTNGGAGANVLTF. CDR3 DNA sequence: TGTGCCAGCACCAACGGGGGGGCTGGGGCCAACGTCCTGACTTTC.

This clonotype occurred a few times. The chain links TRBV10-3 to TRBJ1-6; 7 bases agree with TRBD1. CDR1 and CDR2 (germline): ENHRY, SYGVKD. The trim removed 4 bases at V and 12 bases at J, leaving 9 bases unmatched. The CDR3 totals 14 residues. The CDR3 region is CAISAAAGGEPLHF. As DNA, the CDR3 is TGTGCCATCAGTGCGGCGGCAGGGGGGGAACCCCTCCACTTT.

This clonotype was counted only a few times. In nucleotides, the CDR3 is TGTGCCAGCAGCTTATCCGGTCTGTACCAAGAGACCCAGTACTTC. Residues: CASSLSGLYQETQYF. The chain joins TRBV7-9 to TRBJ2-5; D is unclear. Germline CDR1 reads SEHNR; CDR2 reads FQNEAQ (reference sequence). The CDR3 has 15 residues. The V end was cut by 2 bases, the J end by 0 bases, with 10 bases between.

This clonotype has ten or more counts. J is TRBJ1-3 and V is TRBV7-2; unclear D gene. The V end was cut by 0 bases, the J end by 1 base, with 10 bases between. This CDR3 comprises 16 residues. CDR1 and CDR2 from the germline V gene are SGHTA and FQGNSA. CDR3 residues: CASSLAIELSGNTIYF. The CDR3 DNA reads TGTGCCAGCAGCTTAGCGATCGAGCTGTCTGGAAACACCATATATTTT. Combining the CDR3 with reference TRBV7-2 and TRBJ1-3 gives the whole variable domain GAGVSQSPSNKVTEKGKDVELRCDPISGHTALYWYRQSLGQGLEFLIYFQGNSAPDKSGLPSDRFSAERTGGSVSTLTIQRTQQEDSAVYLCASSLAIELSGNTIYFGEGSWLTVV.